The rows below give T cell receptor beta chains drawn from one sample of a study of cytomegalovirus exposure and HLA in healthy donors. Clones were read by immunoSEQ multiplex PCR, and TCRdb kept only the in-frame ones, dropping some. The sample lists 65,000 to 90,000 clones, roughly 95% occurring once. Sequenced: PBMCs. These TCRs come from a man between 18 and 29 years old in good health and CMV-seronegative. CDR3s include the opening cysteine and the closing phenylalanine or tryptophan. The order of the fields is CDR3 length, J gene, V gene, clone size, CDR3 protein. Size tells how often a clone was seen (once, few, many) or the class of an expanded clone, and some rows leave it out.

16,TRBJ2-1,TRBV5-3,.,CARSFYLAGGYNEQFF
16,TRBJ2-1,TRBV7-2,.,CASSLALGIAGAEQFF
16,TRBJ1-2,TRBV9,.,CASSPPESRPQHGYTF
13,TRBJ1-2,TRBV6-5,.,CASTARQAEGYTF
12,TRBJ2-7,TRBV6-5,.,CASGQGSYEQYF
14,TRBJ1-2,TRBV19,.,CASSVQGSAFGYTF
16,TRBJ1-5,TRBV10-3,.,CAINLERQQSNQPQHF
15,TRBJ2-1,TRBV7-3,.,CASSLTGGGSHEQFF
14,TRBJ2-5,TRBV6-5,.,CASSYGLSGGTQYF
14,TRBJ2-1,TRBV27,.,CASKVAEGYNEQFF
15,TRBJ1-1,TRBV27,few,CASSYGTGMNTEAFF
12,TRBJ2-1,TRBV7-2,.,CASSPPGDEQFF
14,TRBJ1-2,TRBV7-3,.,CASSPGRGQGGYTF
15,TRBJ2-3,TRBV5-6,.,CASSLAASGGGSQYF
15,TRBJ2-5,TRBV5-8,.,CASRILSGGAETQYF
18,TRBJ2-5,TRBV15,.,CATSPGTSGIRSRETQYF
14,TRBJ2-2,TRBV7-8,.,CASSFTEITGELFF
14,TRBJ2-7,TRBV19,.,CASSIGGVSYEQYF
16,TRBJ1-5,TRBV19,few,CASSMFGQGASQPQHF
14,TRBJ1-2,TRBV7-2,.,CASSEAGTAYGYTF
13,TRBJ2-2,TRBV7-8,.,CASSFTRTGELFF
15,TRBJ1-4,TRBV19,.,CASSPRTEFQEKLFF
13,TRBJ2-3,TRBV4-2,.,CASSPTGGGTQYF
16,TRBJ1-2,TRBV12-5,.,CASGLETGLRLYGYTF
14,TRBJ2-5,TRBV11-2,.,CASSFGLAQETQYF
15,TRBJ1-1,TRBV7-8,.,CASSAFGGGNTEAFF
12,TRBJ2-7,TRBV11-2,.,CASSLGRYEQYF
13,TRBJ2-5,TRBV13,.,CASSLGLAETQYF
16,TRBJ2-7,TRBV27,.,CASSHSYGTRFYEQYF
13,TRBJ1-2,TRBV7-2,.,CASRADIPYGYTF
14,TRBJ1-1,TRBV18,.,CASSGMGAGTEAFF
15,TRBJ2-6,TRBV27,.,CASSGQVSGANVLTF
14,TRBJ1-2,TRBV11-2,.,CASSLAPSNYGYTF
14,TRBJ1-1,TRBV10-3,.,CAISESQENTEAFF
16,TRBJ2-5,TRBV9,.,CASSHGLAGGEETQYF
12,TRBJ2-5,TRBV7-9,.,CASSPGQETQYF
12,TRBJ1-2,TRBV7-9,.,CASSVPGNGYTF
12,TRBJ1-1,TRBV29-1,.,CSGYWTGVITFF
11,TRBJ2-5,TRBV7-3,.,CASSLLGTQYF
17,TRBJ2-5,TRBV4-1,.,CASSQDLEEGGGKTQYF
14,TRBJ2-7,TRBV15,.,CATSREGGGYEQYF
13,TRBJ1-5,TRBV6-1,.,CATTLERGQPQHF
13,TRBJ1-4,TRBV2,.,CASKGVTNEKLFF
17,TRBJ1-1,TRBV4-2,.,CASSQRPGTGGLAEAFF
12,TRBJ2-7,TRBV7-3,.,CASSSSGNEQYF
14,TRBJ2-7,TRBV18,.,CASSPPSVSYEQYF
16,TRBJ2-3,TRBV19,.,CASSMRASGYTDTQYF
16,TRBJ2-1,TRBV5-6,.,CASSSWTGDHYNEQFF
14,TRBJ1-5,TRBV28,.,CASSDRHSNQPQHF
15,TRBJ2-1,TRBV4-1,.,CASSQEGLISEGQFF
13,TRBJ2-7,TRBV27,once,CASSLGGSYEQYF
15,TRBJ1-5,TRBV2,few,CASRDMAPGNQPQHF